These 11 T cell receptor beta chains originate from one sample sequenced in a study of blood T cell repertoires in COVID-19. The table came from immunoSEQ multiplex PCR; TCRdb's copy has only in-frame clones and leaves some out. Here the sample spans approximately 180,000 clones, about 90% being singletons. Sample: peripheral blood. The receptors here all came from a man aged 35 to 55 with active or convalescent COVID-19.

The chain employs TRBV7-9 and TRBJ1-1, with TRBD1 matching over 7 bases. Germline V gene sequence: CDR1 SEHNR, CDR2 FQNEAQ (reference sequence). The CDR3 totals 15 residues. V dropped 4 bases and J dropped 0; count of bases not matched to a gene: 5. Here the CDR3 DNA reads TGTGCCAGCAGCTCAAAGGGACAGATGAACACTGAAGCTTTCTTT. Its translation is CASSSKGQMNTEAFF. Using reference TRBV7-9 and TRBJ1-1 for the parts outside the CDR3, the full variable domain is DTGVSQNPRHKITKRGQNVTFRCDPISEHNRLYWYRQTLGQGPEFLTYFQNEAQLEKSRLLSDRFSAERPKGSFSTLEIQRTEQGDSAMYLCASSSKGQMNTEAFFGQGTRLTVV.

This chain connects TRBV19 to TRBJ1-1; D is undetermined. CDR1 and CDR2 (germline): LNHDA, SQIVND (reference sequence). The length of the CDR3 is 13 residues. Trimming took 3 bases from V and 3 from J, leaving 8 bases between them. The CDR3: CASSIATDTEAFF. CDR3 nucleotides: TGTGCCAGTAGTATTGCCACAGACACTGAAGCTTTCTTT.

V and J are TRBV27 and TRBJ1-5; 11 positions agree with TRBD1. The CDR3 is 15 amino acids. The V gene end was trimmed by 4 bases and the J gene end by 6 bases; junction bases not matched to a gene: 5. The germline gives CDR1 MNHEY, CDR2 SMNVEV (reference sequence). The CDR3 protein is CASSSGQGGGQPQHF. The CDR3 coding sequence is TGTGCCAGCAGTTCGGGACAGGGGGGAGGTCAGCCCCAGCATTTT.

This chain links TRBV7-8 with TRBJ1-1; TRBD1 might be the D (5 bases). From germline, CDR1 is SGHVS and CDR2 FQNEAQ. V was pared by 1 base and J by 1 base, with 10 bases between. The CDR3 covers 15 residues. The CDR3, as DNA: TGTGCCAGCAGCTTAGGCGGGGGAAAGAACACTGAAGCTTTCTTT. As protein: CASSLGGGKNTEAFF.

This clone turned up a few times. This rearrangement joins TRBV4-2 to TRBJ2-2; 10 nucleotides agree with TRBD1. Germline-derived CDR1 and CDR2 are LGHNA and YNFKEQ. Losses at the gene ends were 4 bases for V and 4 bases for J; bases not matched to a gene: 6. This CDR3 is built from 16 residues. The CDR3 region is CASSPGQGVGTGELFF. The CDR3 DNA reads as TGTGCCAGCAGCCCAGGACAGGGGGTAGGCACCGGGGAGCTGTTTTTT.

The rearrangement uses TRBV7-9 and TRBJ1-6, with D possibly matching TRBD1 (6 bases). Germline assignment: CDR1 SEHNR and CDR2 FQNEAQ (reference sequence). This CDR3 comprises 15 residues. V lost 0 bases to trimming and J lost 8 bases, with 11 bases between them. CDR3 sequence reads: CASSLAQGTHSPLHF. CDR3 coding DNA: TGTGCCAGCAGCTTAGCTCAGGGGACCCATTCACCCCTCCACTTT.

The rearrangement links TRBV30 to TRBJ1-2, with D tentatively TRBD1 (5 bases). Germline V lookup: CDR1 GTSNPN, CDR2 SVGIG (reference sequence). The germline V and J ends were trimmed by 4 bases and 2 bases, with 11 bases remaining between them. The CDR3 has 13 residues. CDR3 residues: CAWTPRGNYGYTF. The CDR3 DNA follows: TGTGCCTGGACACCCCGGGGGAACTATGGCTACACCTTC.

V and J are TRBV9 and TRBJ1-2; TRBD1 matches 10 bases. V lost 4 bases and J lost 4; bases outside the gene matches: 7. This CDR3 is 15 amino acids long. Germline-derived CDR1 and CDR2 are SGDLS and YYNGEE. In nucleotides, the CDR3 is TGTGCCAGCAGCAGAGGGACAGGGGAGGGCTATGGCTACACCTTC. This encodes CASSRGTGEGYGYTF.

This sequence joins TRBV2 and TRBJ1-6; 8 bases match TRBD1. The CDR3 has 16 amino acids. Germline loops: CDR1 SNHLY, CDR2 FYNNEI. Unmatched junction bases numbered 3, after V lost 5 bases and J lost 0 bases. CDR3: CASSLDRGSYNSPLHF. The CDR3 DNA reads as TGTGCCAGCAGTCTAGACAGGGGCTCCTATAATTCACCCCTCCACTTT.

This chain connects TRBV9 to TRBJ2-2; 10 bases map to TRBD2. The CDR3 extends over 17 amino acids. CDR1 is SGDLS, CDR2 YYNGEE, per germline. Trimming cost V 0 bases and J 3 bases; bases outside gene matches: 5. The CDR3 DNA sequence: TGTGCCAGCAGCGTAGCCTCGGGACTAGCGTACACCGGGGAGCTGTTTTTT. It specifies CASSVASGLAYTGELFF.

The V call is TRBV7-3, the J call TRBJ2-1; 14 bases align to TRBD2. Germline V gives CDR1 SGHTA, CDR2 FQGTGA. The CDR3 is made up of 16 amino acids. V dropped 5 bases and J dropped 2; count of bases not matched to a gene: 2. The CDR3 nucleotides read TGTGCCAGCAGCCCGACTAGCGGGGGGGCCTACAATGAGCAGTTCTTC. Its translation is CASSPTSGGAYNEQFF.